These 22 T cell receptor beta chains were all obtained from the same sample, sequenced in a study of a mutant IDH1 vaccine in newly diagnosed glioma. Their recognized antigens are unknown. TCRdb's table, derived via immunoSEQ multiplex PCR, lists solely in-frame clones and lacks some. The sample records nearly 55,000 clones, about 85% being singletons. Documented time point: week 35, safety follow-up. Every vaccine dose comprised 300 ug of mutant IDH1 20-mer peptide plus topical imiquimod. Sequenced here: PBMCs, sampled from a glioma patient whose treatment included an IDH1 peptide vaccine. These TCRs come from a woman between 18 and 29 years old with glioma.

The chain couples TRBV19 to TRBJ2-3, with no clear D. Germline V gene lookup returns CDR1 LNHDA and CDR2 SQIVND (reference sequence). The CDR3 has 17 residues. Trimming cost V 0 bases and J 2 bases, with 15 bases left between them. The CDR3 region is CASSIDRLRTNTDTQYF. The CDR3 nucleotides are TGTGCCAGTAGTATAGATCGGCTCAGGACCAACACAGATACGCAGTATTTT.

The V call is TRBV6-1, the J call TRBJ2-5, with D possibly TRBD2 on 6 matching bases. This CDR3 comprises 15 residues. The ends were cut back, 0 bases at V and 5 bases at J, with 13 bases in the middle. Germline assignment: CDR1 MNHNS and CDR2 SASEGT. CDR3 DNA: TGTGCCAGCAGTGAAGCGGAGGGAAGTCGGGAGACCCAGTACTTC. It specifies CASSEAEGSRETQYF.

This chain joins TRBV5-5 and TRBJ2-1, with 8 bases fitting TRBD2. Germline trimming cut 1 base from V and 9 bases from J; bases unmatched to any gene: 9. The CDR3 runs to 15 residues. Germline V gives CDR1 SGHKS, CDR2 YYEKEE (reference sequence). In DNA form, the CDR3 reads TGTGCCAGCAGCTTGACCAGTAGCGGGGAGTCTGAGCAGTTCTTC. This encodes CASSLTSSGESEQFF.

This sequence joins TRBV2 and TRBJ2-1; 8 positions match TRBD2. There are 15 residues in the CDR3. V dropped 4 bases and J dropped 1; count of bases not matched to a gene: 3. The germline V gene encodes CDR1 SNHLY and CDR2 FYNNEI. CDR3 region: CASSAGGGSYNEQFF. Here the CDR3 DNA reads TGTGCCAGCAGTGCGGGGGGGGGTTCCTACAATGAGCAGTTCTTC. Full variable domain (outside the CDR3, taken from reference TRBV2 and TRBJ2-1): EPEVTQTPSHQVTQMGQEVILRCVPISNHLYFYWYRQILGQKVEFLVSFYNNEISEKSEIFDDQFSVERPDGSNFTLKIRSTKLEDSAMYFCASSAGGGSYNEQFFGPGTRLTVL.

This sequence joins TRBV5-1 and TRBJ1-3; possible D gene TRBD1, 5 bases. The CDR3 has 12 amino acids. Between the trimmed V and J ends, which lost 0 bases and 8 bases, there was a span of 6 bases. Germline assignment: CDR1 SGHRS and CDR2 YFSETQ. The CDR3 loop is CASSLVGDTIYF. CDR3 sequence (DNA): TGCGCCAGCAGCTTGGTGGGGGACACCATATATTTT.

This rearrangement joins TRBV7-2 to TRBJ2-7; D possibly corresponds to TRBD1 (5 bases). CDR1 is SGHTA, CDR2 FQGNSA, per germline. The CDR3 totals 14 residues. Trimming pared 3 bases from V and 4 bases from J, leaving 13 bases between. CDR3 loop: CASSFSRQRYEQYF. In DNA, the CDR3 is TGTGCCAGCAGCTTTTCGAGACAGAGATACGAGCAGTACTTC. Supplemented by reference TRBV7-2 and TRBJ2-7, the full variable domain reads GAGVSQSPSNKVTEKGKDVELRCDPISGHTALYWYRQSLGQGLEFLIYFQGNSAPDKSGLPSDRFSAERTGGSVSTLTIQRTQQEDSAVYLCASSFSRQRYEQYFGPGTRLTVT.

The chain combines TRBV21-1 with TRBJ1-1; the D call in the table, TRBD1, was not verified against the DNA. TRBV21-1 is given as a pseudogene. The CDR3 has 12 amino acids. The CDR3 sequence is CASSDRNTEAFF. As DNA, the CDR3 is TGTGCCAGCAGCGACAGGAACACTGAAGCTTTCTTT.

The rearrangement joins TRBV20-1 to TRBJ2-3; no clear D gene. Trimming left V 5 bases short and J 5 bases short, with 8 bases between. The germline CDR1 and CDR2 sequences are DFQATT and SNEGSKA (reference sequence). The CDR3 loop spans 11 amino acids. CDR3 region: CSAAQEDTQYF. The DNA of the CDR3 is TGCAGTGCTGCCCAAGAAGATACGCAGTATTTT.

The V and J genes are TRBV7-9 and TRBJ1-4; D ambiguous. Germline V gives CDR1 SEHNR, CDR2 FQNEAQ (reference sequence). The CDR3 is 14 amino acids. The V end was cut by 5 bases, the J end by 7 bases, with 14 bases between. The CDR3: CASSPDMESEKLFF. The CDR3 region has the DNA TGTGCCAGCAGCCCCGACATGGAGAGTGAAAAACTGTTTTTT.

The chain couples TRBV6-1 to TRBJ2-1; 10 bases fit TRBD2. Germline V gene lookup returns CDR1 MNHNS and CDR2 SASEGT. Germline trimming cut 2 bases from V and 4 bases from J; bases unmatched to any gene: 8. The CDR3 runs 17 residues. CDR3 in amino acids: CASSEHQTSGPYNEQFF. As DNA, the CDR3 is TGTGCCAGCAGTGAACACCAGACTAGCGGGCCGTACAATGAGCAGTTCTTC.

Written as DNA, the CDR3 is TGTGCCAGCAGCGTGCAGGGGGCGGCTAATGAAAAACTGTTTTTT. This encodes CASSVQGAANEKLFF. The rearrangement joins TRBV9 to TRBJ1-4, with TRBD1 matching 8 bases. The CDR3 runs to 15 residues. V lost 2 bases, J lost 3 bases, and 3 bases stayed unmatched. Germline assignment: CDR1 SGDLS and CDR2 YYNGEE.

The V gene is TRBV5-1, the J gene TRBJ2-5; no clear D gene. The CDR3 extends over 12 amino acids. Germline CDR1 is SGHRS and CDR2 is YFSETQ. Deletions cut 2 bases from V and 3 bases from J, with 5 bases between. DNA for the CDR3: TGCGCCAGCAGCTTACATGAAGAGACCCAGTACTTC. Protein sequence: CASSLHEETQYF. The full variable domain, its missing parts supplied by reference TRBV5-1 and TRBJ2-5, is KAGVTQTPRYLIKTRGQQVTLSCSPISGHRSVSWYQQTPGQGLQFLFEYFSETQRNKGNFPGRFSGRQFSNSRSEMNVSTLELGDSALYLCASSLHEETQYFGPGTRLLVL.

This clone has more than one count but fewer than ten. CDR3 in amino acids: CIYGGGEQFF. The CDR3 region has the DNA TGTATTTACGGGGGCGGTGAGCAGTTCTTC. The chain is built from TRBV2 and TRBJ2-1; the D gene could be TRBD1 or TRBD2 (6 bases each). This CDR3 spans 10 amino acids. From germline, CDR1 is SNHLY and CDR2 FYNNEI.

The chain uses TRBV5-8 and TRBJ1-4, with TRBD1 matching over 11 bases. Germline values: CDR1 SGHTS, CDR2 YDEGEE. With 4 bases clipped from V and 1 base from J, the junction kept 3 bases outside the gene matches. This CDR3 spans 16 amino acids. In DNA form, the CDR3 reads TGTGCCAGCAGCAAGGGGACAGGGGGAACTAATGAAAAACTGTTTTTT. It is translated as CASSKGTGGTNEKLFF.

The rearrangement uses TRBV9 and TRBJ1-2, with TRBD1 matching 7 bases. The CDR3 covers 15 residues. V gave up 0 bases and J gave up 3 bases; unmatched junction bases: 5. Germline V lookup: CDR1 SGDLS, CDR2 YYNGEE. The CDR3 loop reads CASSVVDRADYGYTF. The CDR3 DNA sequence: TGTGCCAGCAGCGTAGTCGACAGGGCGGACTATGGCTACACCTTC.

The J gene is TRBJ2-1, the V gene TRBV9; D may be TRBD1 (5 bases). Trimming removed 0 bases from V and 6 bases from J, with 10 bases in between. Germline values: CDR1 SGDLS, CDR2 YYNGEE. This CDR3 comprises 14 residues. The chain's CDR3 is CASSVARVGNEQFF. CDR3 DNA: TGTGCCAGCAGCGTAGCCAGGGTCGGCAATGAGCAGTTCTTC.

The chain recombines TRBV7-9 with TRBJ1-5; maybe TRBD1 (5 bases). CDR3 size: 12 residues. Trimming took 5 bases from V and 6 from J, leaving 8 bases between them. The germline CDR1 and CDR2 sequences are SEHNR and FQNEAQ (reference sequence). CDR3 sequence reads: CASSRGTQPQHF. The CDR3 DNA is TGTGCCAGCAGCCGGGGGACTCAGCCCCAGCATTTT.

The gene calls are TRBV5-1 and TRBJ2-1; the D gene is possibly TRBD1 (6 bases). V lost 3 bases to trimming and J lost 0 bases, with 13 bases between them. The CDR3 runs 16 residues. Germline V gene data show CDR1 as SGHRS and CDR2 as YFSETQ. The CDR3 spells CASSYGQSSSYNEQFF. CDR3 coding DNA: TGCGCCAGCAGCTACGGACAGTCAAGCTCCTACAATGAGCAGTTCTTC. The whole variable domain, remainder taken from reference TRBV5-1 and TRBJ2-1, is KAGVTQTPRYLIKTRGQQVTLSCSPISGHRSVSWYQQTPGQGLQFLFEYFSETQRNKGNFPGRFSGRQFSNSRSEMNVSTLELGDSALYLCASSYGQSSSYNEQFFGPGTRLTVL.

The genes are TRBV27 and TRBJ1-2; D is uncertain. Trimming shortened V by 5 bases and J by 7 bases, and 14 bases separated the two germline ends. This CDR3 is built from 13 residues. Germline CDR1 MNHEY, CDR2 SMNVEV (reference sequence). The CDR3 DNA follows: TGTGCCAGCAGTCCCTATATGGCGGGTGGCTACACCTTC. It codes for CASSPYMAGGYTF.

The chain's CDR3 is CASSIGFGTTDTQYF. The CDR3 DNA sequence: TGTGCCAGTAGTATCGGGTTCGGAACAACAGATACGCAGTATTTT. The chain uses TRBV19 and TRBJ2-3; D is uncertain. The CDR3 spans 15 residues. Germline V gene lookup returns CDR1 LNHDA and CDR2 SQIVND (reference sequence). V dropped 3 bases and J dropped 3 bases, with 13 bases sitting between them.

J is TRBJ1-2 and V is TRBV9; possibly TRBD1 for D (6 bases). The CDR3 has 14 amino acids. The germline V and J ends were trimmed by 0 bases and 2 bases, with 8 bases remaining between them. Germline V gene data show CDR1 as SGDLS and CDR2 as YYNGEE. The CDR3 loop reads CASSVGGQNYGYTF. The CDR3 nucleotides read TGTGCCAGCAGCGTAGGGGGGCAGAACTATGGCTACACCTTC.

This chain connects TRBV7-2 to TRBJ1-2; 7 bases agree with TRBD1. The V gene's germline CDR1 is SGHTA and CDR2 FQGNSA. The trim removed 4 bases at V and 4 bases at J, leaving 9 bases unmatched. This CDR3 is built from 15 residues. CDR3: CASSSNRGLVYGYTF. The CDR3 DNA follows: TGTGCCAGCAGCTCCAACAGGGGTTTGGTCTATGGCTACACCTTC.